What follows are 10 T cell receptor beta chains derived from one specimen sequenced in a study of CXCR3-negative and CXCR3-positive naive CD8 T cells. Preparation of TRB cDNA libraries relied on 5' RACE carrying UMI labels. No DNA is given; TCRdb re-called the 5' RACE reads and lists each CDR3 protein once. The clone table shows some 67,000 distinct CDR3 sequences, with the ten largest holding nearly 1.5%. The sequenced material came from naive CXCR3- CD8+ T cells from blood. Subset here: CD45RO-CCR7+CD27+CD95- naive CD8+ T cells lacking CXCR3 (TNR3-). The receptors here all came from a human donor in good health. Some clones in this sample may be carry-over from other donors' samples.

V is TRBV20-1 and J is TRBJ2-7; checking the TCRdb D call of TRBD1 is not possible without DNA. The CDR3 contains 14 residues. The germline gives CDR1 DFQATT, CDR2 SNEGSKA (reference sequence). This CDR3 reads CSAVTLGQGYEQYF.

The chain combines TRBV7-2 with TRBJ2-1. CDR1 is SGHTA and CDR2 is FQGNSA in the germline V gene. This CDR3 region has 15 residues. The CDR3 spells CASSLYGPAYNEQFF.

V and J are TRBV28 and TRBJ2-7; the D call of TRBD2 rests on TCRdb alone, since no DNA is present to check it. CDR3 length equals 19 residues. Germline V gene lookup returns CDR1 MDHEN and CDR2 SYDVKM. CDR3 residues: CASSHPPRVPNIVIYEQYF.

The chain recombines TRBV27 with TRBJ2-1; absent DNA, TCRdb's TRBD1 call cannot be checked. The length of the CDR3 is 15 residues. Per the germline V gene, CDR1 is MNHEY and CDR2 is SMNVEV (reference sequence). The CDR3 sequence: CASSFLGVTYNEQFF.

The genes are TRBV5-6 and TRBJ2-3; TCRdb returns TRBD1, unconfirmable since there is no DNA. Per the germline V gene, CDR1 is SGHDT and CDR2 is YYEEEE. This CDR3 is 14 amino acids long. This chain's CDR3 is CASSGTESTDTQYF. Together with reference TRBV5-6 and TRBJ2-3, the CDR3 gives the full variable domain: DAGVTQSPTHLIKTRGQQVTLRCSPKSGHDTVSWYQQALGQGPQFIFQYYEEEERQRGNFPDRFSGHQFPNYSSELNVNALLLGDSALYLCASSGTESTDTQYFGPGTRLTVL.

V and J are TRBV29-1 and TRBJ1-2; no DNA is available, so the TRBD1 call from TCRdb remains unchecked. The CDR3 extends over 13 amino acids. Per the germline V gene, CDR1 is SQVTM and CDR2 is ANQGSEA. CDR3 sequence: CSVTGLTNYGYTF.

The rearrangement joins TRBV20-1 to TRBJ2-3. Germline assignment: CDR1 DFQATT and CDR2 SNEGSKA (reference sequence). This CDR3 comprises 17 residues. Here the CDR3 reads CSARDYERDGLGDTQYF.

The chain has TRBV28 and TRBJ2-5; lacking DNA, the TRBD1 call made by TCRdb goes unchecked. Germline assignment: CDR1 MDHEN and CDR2 SYDVKM. The CDR3 has 15 amino acids. CDR3 region: CASSLTGRGQETQYF.

J is TRBJ1-2 and V is TRBV29-1. Germline V gene data show CDR1 as SQVTM and CDR2 as ANQGSEA. The CDR3 has 11 residues. CDR3 protein: CSVEDLYGYTF.

The CDR3 here is CASSYGFPGLARDF. The V call is TRBV12-3 or TRBV12-4, the J call TRBJ2-3; TCRdb's assignment of TRBD2 cannot be checked, as there is no DNA. The CDR3 is 14 amino acids.